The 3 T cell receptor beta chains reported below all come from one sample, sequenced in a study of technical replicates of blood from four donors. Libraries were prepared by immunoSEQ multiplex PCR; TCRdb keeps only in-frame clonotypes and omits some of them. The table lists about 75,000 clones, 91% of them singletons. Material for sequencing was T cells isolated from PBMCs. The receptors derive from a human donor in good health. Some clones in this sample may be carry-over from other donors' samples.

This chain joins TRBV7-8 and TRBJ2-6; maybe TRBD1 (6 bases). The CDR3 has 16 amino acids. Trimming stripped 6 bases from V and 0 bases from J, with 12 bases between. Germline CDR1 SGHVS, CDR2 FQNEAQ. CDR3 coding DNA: TGTGCCAGCAGAATACAGGGCGCCTCTGGGGCCAACGTCCTGACTTTC. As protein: CASRIQGASGANVLTF.

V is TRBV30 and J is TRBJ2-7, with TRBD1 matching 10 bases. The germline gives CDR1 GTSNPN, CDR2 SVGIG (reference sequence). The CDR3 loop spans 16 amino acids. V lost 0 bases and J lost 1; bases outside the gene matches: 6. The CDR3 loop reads CAWSVVGTGVSYEQYF. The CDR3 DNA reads TGTGCCTGGAGTGTAGTTGGGACAGGGGTTTCCTACGAGCAGTACTTC.

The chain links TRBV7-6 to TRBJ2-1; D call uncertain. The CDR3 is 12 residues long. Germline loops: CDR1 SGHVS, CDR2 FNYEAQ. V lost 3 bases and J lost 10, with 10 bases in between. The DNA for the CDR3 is TGTGCCAGCAGCTTCCCGAAGGAGGAGCAGTTCTTC. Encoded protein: CASSFPKEEQFF.